Listed below are T cell receptor beta chains from one sample, sequenced in a study of CD4 T cells in relation to SARS-CoV-2 and coronaviruses. These receptors have no identified antigens. Produced via immunoSEQ multiplex PCR; TCRdb's table is partial and in-frame only. Seen here are roughly 30,000 clones, 60% to 80% observed once, and the top ten hold under 30%. The sequenced sample consisted of CD4+ T cells from PBMCs, cultured in vitro. All receptors derive from a human donor in good health. CDR3s include the opening cysteine and the closing phenylalanine or tryptophan. Fields, in order: CDR3 length, D gene, V gene, J gene, clone size, CDR3 DNA, CDR3 protein. D genes are given only for firm matches. Clone size, where shown, is once, few, many, or a class for clones that have expanded.

14	.	TRBV7-2	TRBJ1-5	.	TGTGCCAGCAGCGGGGACGTTAGCAATCAGCCCCAGCATTTT	CASSGDVSNQPQHF
15	.	TRBV25-1	TRBJ1-6	few	TGTGCCAGCAGTGAATCGGACAGTTTGTTTTCACCCCTCCACTTT	CASSESDSLFSPLHF
14	TRBD1	TRBV19	TRBJ2-5	.	TGTGCCAGTAGGCCCGGACAGGGCCAGGAGACCCAGTACTTC	CASRPGQGQETQYF
13	TRBD1	TRBV5-1	TRBJ1-1	.	TGCGCCAGCAGCCCCGGGACAGGGACTGAAGCTTTCTTT	CASSPGTGTEAFF
14	.	TRBV7-9	TRBJ1-4	once	TGTGCCAGCAGACCTGCGGGAACTAATGAAAAACTGTTTTTT	CASRPAGTNEKLFF
14	.	TRBV9	TRBJ1-3	few	TGTGCCAGCAGCGTAGCTGGATCTGGAAACACCATATATTTT	CASSVAGSGNTIYF
14	.	TRBV6-5	TRBJ1-5	.	TGTGCCAGCAGCTTGGGGGGAGGCAATCAGCCCCAGCATTTT	CASSLGGGNQPQHF
14	.	TRBV21-1	TRBJ2-7	.	TGTGCCAGCAGCCCCGGGGCCTTCCGGAGGGGGCAGTACTTC	CASSPGAFRRGQYF
12	.	TRBV12-3/TRBV12-4	TRBJ2-5	.	TGTGCCAGCAGCAGGGATAGGGAGACCCAGTACTTC	CASSRDRETQYF
15	.	TRBV6-2/TRBV6-3	TRBJ2-1	.	TGTGCCAGCAGTTCGTGGCAGGGACGCGCAACTGAGCAGTTCTTC	CASSSWQGRATEQFF
11	.	TRBV6-2/TRBV6-3	TRBJ1-3	.	TGTGCCAGCAGTCAAGTAAACACCATATATTTT	CASSQVNTIYF
11	.	TRBV20-1	TRBJ1-2	.	TGCAGTGCCCGACAGGCCTATGGCTACACCTTC	CSARQAYGYTF
18	TRBD1	TRBV6-1	TRBJ2-5	.	TGTGCCAGCAGTGAAGCGACGCCCGGGACAGGCGTCGCTCGGGCCCAGTACTTC	CASSEATPGTGVARAQYF
14	.	TRBV16	TRBJ1-2	.	TGTGCCAGCAGCCAAAGCTCAGGAAACTATGGCTACACCTTC	CASSQSSGNYGYTF
13	.	TRBV30	TRBJ1-2	.	TGTGCCTGGAGTGTCACCCCCCCCGGTGGCTACACCTTC	CAWSVTPPGGYTF
15	TRBD2	TRBV7-2	TRBJ2-3	.	TGTGCCAGCAGCAGAAAAACTAGCGACACAGATACGCAGTATTTT	CASSRKTSDTDTQYF
14	.	TRBV6-5	TRBJ2-5	.	TGTGCCAGCAGTTACTCCCAGGTCCAAGAGACCCAGTACTTC	CASSYSQVQETQYF
17	.	TRBV28	TRBJ2-7	.	TGTGCCAGCAGTCCATCGTCGGACAGATCCCTCTCCTACGAGCAGTACTTC	CASSPSSDRSLSYEQYF
15	.	TRBV7-9	TRBJ1-4	.	TGTGCCAGCAGCCCCCCGAGGGGCACTAATGAAAAACTGTTTTTT	CASSPPRGTNEKLFF
16	TRBD1	TRBV5-6	TRBJ1-1	.	TGTGCCAGCAGCTCTCCGGGGACAGGGAAGAACACTGAAGCTTTCTTT	CASSSPGTGKNTEAFF
17	.	TRBV5-4	TRBJ1-2	.	TGTGCCAGCAGCCGACCCGTTTACAGGGAACCAGACTATGGCTACACCTTC	CASSRPVYREPDYGYTF
15	TRBD1	TRBV5-6	TRBJ2-1	few	TGTGCCAGCAGCGTACGGGACAGCGCCTACAATGAGCAGTTCTTC	CASSVRDSAYNEQFF
12	.	TRBV3-1/TRBV3-2	TRBJ1-4	.	TGTGCCAGCAGCCAAGAGGGTGAAAAACTGTTTTTT	CASSQEGEKLFF
13	.	TRBV6-6	TRBJ2-1	few	TGTGCCAGCAGTCTACCGAGCTTCAATGAGCAGTTCTTC	CASSLPSFNEQFF
17	TRBD1	TRBV13	TRBJ2-2	.	TGTGCCAGCAGCCCCGACGGATACAGGGGGGACACCGGGGAGCTGTTTTTT	CASSPDGYRGDTGELFF
15	TRBD2	TRBV6-5	TRBJ2-7	.	TGTGCCAGCAGTTGGGAGGGCGCGACAAACTACGAGCAGTACTTC	CASSWEGATNYEQYF
15	TRBD1	TRBV19	TRBJ2-6	.	TGTGCCAGTAGTCAACAGGGGCCTGGGGCCAACGTCCTGACTTTC	CASSQQGPGANVLTF
14	.	TRBV30	TRBJ2-5	.	TGTGCCTGGAGCAAAGACACCCGGACCTCGGGCCAGTACTTC	CAWSKDTRTSGQYF
18	.	TRBV6-2/TRBV6-3	TRBJ1-5	.	TGTGCCAGCAGTTCTCCACGCGGGACATCCTATAGCAATCAGCCCCAGCATTTT	CASSSPRGTSYSNQPQHF